This T cell receptor beta chain was found in a study of cytomegalovirus exposure and HLA in healthy donors (dated by TCRdb to the late 2010s). General notes on the study: An earlier analysis of about 530 of the donors reported about 280 Gb of sequence data and approximately 120 million unique TCR beta sequences obtained from about 170 million T cells. An early release that covered roughly 600 HLA-typed donors contained about 290 gigabases of sequencing data and 85 million to 100 million unique TCR sequences. Of the approximately 400 genotyped donors, 70% to 90% were placed in the genetic ancestry cluster associated with self-reported Caucasian donors. The aim of the study was to test whether cataloging public T cell receptors could identify signatures of past pathogen exposure. The study profiled the T cell repertoires of hundreds of subjects by immunosequencing and related them to cytomegalovirus serostatus. A separate validation cohort of roughly 130 different subjects was used in addition to the roughly 670-subject first cohort. High-throughput TCR immunosequencing, statistical association of individual TCRs with disease status, and machine learning were combined to predict cytomegalovirus infection status. A later analysis re-analyzed previously published TCR beta repertoires from roughly 690 donors and added high-resolution HLA genotyping to study TCR occurrence patterns. The later analysis used no new phenotypic data to find candidate immune exposures, relying instead on TCR beta sequences and their occurrence across donors. An earlier analysis of approximately 640 of the donors applied high-throughput TCR beta sequencing to assess whether each TCR beta V gene segment acted as functional or pseudogenic. Donor age, sex, ethnicity and CMV serostatus were compiled together with the repertoire data. A later genetic analysis took genome-wide SNP genotypes for 398 of the 666 donors and used that subset as a discovery cohort. Every repertoire in the discovery cohort had been generated on one and the same sequencing platform. Class I and class II HLA loci were covered by the typing at four-digit resolution. The number of typed donors differed by locus: about 620-640 for A, B, C, DRB1 and DQB1; 500 to 550 for DQA1; approximately 600 for DPA1; and around 450 for DPB1. A handful of DR-DQ haplotypes were handled as single units for association and clustering because linkage in the cohort was strong. Among around 400 genotyped donors of the cohort, an average of approximately 230,000 unique TCR beta nucleotide sequences were sequenced per donor, 15% to 20% of them non-productive. The paper as a whole reports these results and caveats: According to a later genetic analysis, donors in an Asian-associated ancestry cluster had fewer N-insertions in productive TCRs than the approximately 630-donor mean. For the cohort, immune exposure information was limited to CMV serostatus. In a later genetic analysis, a missense DCLRE1C variant was associated with V-gene and J-gene trimming of TCR beta chains, and the association was replicated in an independent cohort. In the study, 150 to 200 TCR beta chains were listed as associated with cytomegalovirus. Strong co-occurrence of HLA alleles, especially DR and DQ, made assigning TCR associations to individual alleles difficult. A cluster of highly shared sequence variants was judged likely to represent a technical artifact of the sequencing pipeline. Some IMGT-functional V segments, including TRBV6-2 and TRBV6-3, could not be distinguished by the 87-base-pair reads and were therefore excluded. According to the authors, the approach could potentially be generalized to other disease states and immunological phenotypes. A further reported finding was that TCR beta sequences accurately predicted the HLA-A and HLA-B alleles for most subjects in the first cohort. Roughly 15 rarely observed V segments, including chromosome 9 orphons, were excluded from the earlier analysis of several hundred of the donors because counts were too low. A later analysis reported that several top co-occurrence clusters appeared linked to parvovirus B19, influenza, CMV and Epstein-Barr virus. In vitro tests confirmed that a few of the cytomegalovirus-associated TCR beta chains recognize cytomegalovirus antigens. In this cohort, only TCR beta chains were sequenced, and detectable features were limited by the absence of alpha or paired-chain data. In a later analysis, some 17,000 TCR beta sequences were associated with specific HLA alleles at a false discovery rate of 0.05. Because some donors lacked HLA typing at each locus, the association tests relied only on the typed subset. According to a later analysis, TCR association rates differed among HLA loci, with DRB1 alleles showing the most associated TCRs and HLA-C alleles showing the fewest. Linkage disequilibrium might explain the correlated functional status among segregating V segments, but an unknown experimental factor could not be ruled out. Presence/absence analyses assumed roughly uniform sequencing depth across donors, an assumption that may not hold. A later analysis found that HLA-associated TCR beta chains were more clonally expanded and had lower generation probabilities than equally common non-associated chains. In an earlier analysis of under 600 of the donors, most TCR beta V segments were observed in productive rearrangements about 87% or about 30% of the time, broadly matching IMGT annotations. Most CMV-associated TCR beta chains appeared to be HLA-restricted in a later analysis, and the HLA associations seemed to be driven largely by CMV exposure. Across donors, most TCR sequences were observed very rarely, whereas some public TCRs were present in many individuals. The classifier was reported to diagnose cytomegalovirus status with high specificity and sensitivity in both the original cohort and the validation cohort.

Library preparation employed the immunoSEQ multiplex PCR assay. A mixture of 60 forward primers for TCR Vbeta segments and 13 reverse primers for TCR Jbeta segments was used in the multiplex PCR. Amplification of the CDR3 region of rearranged TCR beta genes was performed with a multiplex PCR assay on genomic DNA. The Illumina HiSeq System was used to sequence the amplified TCR beta libraries as 87-base-pair reads. Regarding the original processing steps: Across the roughly 670 repertoires, a later analysis counted roughly 77 million unique TCR beta chains, roughly 11 million of which were shared by at least two donors. Raw reads were error-corrected and collapsed into unique sequences by a nearest-neighbor algorithm in which closely related sequences were merged to remove PCR and sequencing errors. CDR3 sequences were aligned to IMGT reference sequences to assign V, D and J gene segments. Each retained sequence needed at least a six-nucleotide match to both a V gene segment and a J gene segment. Rearrangements were classified as productive when the CDR3 lacked stop codons and remained in frame with V and J, and all other rearrangements were classified as non-productive. Following IMGT convention, CDR3 was defined as the stretch from the second conserved V-encoded cysteine to the conserved J-encoded phenylalanine. The earlier analysis of about 620 of the donors excluded sequences that lacked an unambiguous match to a single V gene segment. An earlier analysis of 587 of the donors classified V segments as functional when productive rearrangements were above 56.7% and as segregating when the standard deviation between donors was above 5%. A statistical classification framework was built for diagnosing cytomegalovirus status from the catalog of TCR beta chain sequences. A later analysis assigned V and J genes by comparing TCR nucleotide sequences with IMGT/GENE-DB human TR gene sequences. A later analysis assigned CDR3 sequences and most-parsimonious VDJ recombination scenarios with the TCRdist pipeline. In a later analysis, each TCR beta chain was defined by its CDR3 amino acid sequence together with its V-gene family, and reads without a unique V-gene family were excluded. To address suspected cross-contamination and a sequencing artifact, a later analysis removed under 600 highly shared, low-generation-probability nucleotide sequences. In a later analysis, a clonal expansion index was calculated for each public chain from normalized within-repertoire ranks of inferred template counts. In a later analysis, generation probabilities were computed using a VDJ recombination model fitted to out-of-frame rearrangements, and the results were checked against IGoR. A later analysis scored TCR-TCR, TCR-HLA and TCR-CMV co-occurrence with hypergeometric tests, applying a repertoire-size bias correction to TCR pairs. In a later analysis, false discovery rates were estimated by permuting HLA or CMV assignments 20 times. In a later analysis, co-occurring TCRs were grouped using DBSCAN, and TCRdist sequence similarity was added for clustering within HLA-allele-positive subsets. Repertoires with fewer than 30,000 or more than 120,000 public chains, plus five repertoires with anomalous nucleotide sharing, were excluded from co-occurrence clustering. Held by TCRdb, this immuneACCESS table contains in-frame sequences only and omits some clones. Under half of the omission traces to an unresolved V gene where checked; the cause of the rest is unknown. V and J calls and clone size are given by that table; D and trimming were obtained from the DNA. Here the sample has around 130,000 clones; over 70% occur a single time. In total, the top ten clones hold 1.5% of the sample.

V is reduced by 0 bases and J by 7 bases, leaving a spacing of 7 bases between them. For CDR1 and CDR2, the germline V gene (reference sequence) lists SEHNR and FQNEAQ. The CDR3 has 13 amino acids, counting the end cysteine and phenylalanine. The DNA shown is the 39-base CDR3, in frame from base 1. The cohort was made up of 500 to 850 healthy bone marrow donors. At the time of sampling, all cohort members were nominally healthy, though unrecorded immune exposures were likely present. The donor tested CMV seronegative, placing the donor among the 352 seronegative members of the cohort. Every donor gave a peripheral blood sample, and the peripheral blood mononuclear cells from that sample were used for TCR beta sequencing. The Qiagen DNeasy Blood Extraction Kit was used to extract genomic DNA from the blood cell samples. In the case of this clone: Its antigen specificity is not known. No much larger clone is present one base from it, and per-base qualities are unavailable.

The chain uses TRBV7-9 and TRBJ1-5; a tentative D call is TRBD1 (5 bases match). The sample taken for sequencing was PBMCs. This receptor was obtained from a woman younger than 35 in good health and CMV-seronegative. The DNA sequence is given as TGTGCCAGCAGCTTAGCGCGGGACCAGCCCCAGCATTTT. The resulting protein is CASSLARDQPQHF.